This T cell receptor (beta chain) was found in a study of early T cells in non-severe SARS-CoV-2 infection. Broader study findings: Clonotype matching in VDJdb favored anti-spike CD8 responses and did not capture private and CD4 specificities.

J gave up 5 bases and V 2 bases, and 8 bases lay outside the gene matches. Germline CDR1 SGHRS, CDR2 YFSETQ. The CDR3 is 15 residues long. A few counts support this clonotype. Antigen unknown. In the library, individual cDNA molecules carried attached unique molecular identifiers. TCRdb passed the 5' RACE reads through MiXCR, listing each CDR3 protein once. The repertoire holds around 82,000 distinct CDR3 sequences, with about 10% as singletons. Input material: whole blood. The TCR comes from an adult who was a healthcare worker with PCR-confirmed SARS-CoV-2 infection or an uninfected control (not recorded which). The J gene is TRBJ2-3, the V gene TRBV5-1; TRBD1 aligns across 7 bases. The chain's CDR3 is CASSFEGGPGDTQYF. CDR3 nucleotides: TGCGCCAGCAGCTTTGAAGGGGGCCCTGGAGATACGCAGTATTTT.